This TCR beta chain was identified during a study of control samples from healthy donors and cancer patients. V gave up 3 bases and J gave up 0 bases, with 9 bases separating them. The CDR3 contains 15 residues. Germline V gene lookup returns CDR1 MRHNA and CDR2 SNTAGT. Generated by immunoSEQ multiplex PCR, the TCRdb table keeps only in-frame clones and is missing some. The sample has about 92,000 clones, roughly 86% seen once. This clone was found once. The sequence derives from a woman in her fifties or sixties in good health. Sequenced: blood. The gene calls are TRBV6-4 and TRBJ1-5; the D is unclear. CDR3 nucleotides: TGTGCCAGCAGTGAAGTCCACGGTAGCAATCAGCCCCAGCATTTT. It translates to CASSEVHGSNQPQHF.